In its sample, the clone carrying this T cell receptor (beta chain) was seen once. Its ends do not fully match the called genes, so a read error is possible. These data originate in a study of tumor-infiltrating lymphocytes in primary liver carcinoma. TCR beta cDNA was prepared out of 500 ng total RNA by means of a constant-region primer. Slightly modified ARM-PCR, run as three nested multiplex PCR rounds, produced the TCR beta libraries. The two initial PCR rounds, about 9 cycles each, used TRBV1-TRBV30 forward and C-beta reverse primers. TCRdb used MiXCR to reprocess the multiplex PCR reads, holding one entry per CDR3 protein. The sample yields 50,000 or so distinct CDR3 sequences, around 77% seen once. The CDR3 has 14 amino acids. Starting material for RNA and DNA co-extraction consisted of about 17-32 mg of unsorted bulk tissue.

This chain links TRBV12-3 or TRBV12-4 with TRBJ1-2, with D perhaps matching TRBD1 (6 bases). The sequenced sample was liver tumor tissue from sampling region 5. The subset: tumor region T5, tumor centre. The receptor's source is a man in his forties or fifties with primary liver carcinoma and hepatitis B virus infection. The CDR3 reads CASTPPGANYGYAF. The CDR3 bases are TGTGCCAGCACGCCCCCGGGGGCGAACTATGGCTACGCCTTC.